The present TCR beta chain was sequenced within a study of shared clonotypes between healthy human individuals. Over several immunoSEQ plates, each subset's genomic DNA was distributed in even portions. Sequenced by immunoSEQ multiplex PCR; TCRdb stores in-frame clones only, minus some. The data show over 2 million clones, with roughly 92% seen just once and around 0.35% held by the top ten. Sequenced material: naive CD4+ T cells from PBMCs. As for subset: CD45RA+ positively selected. The source of this sequence is a man between 18 and 29 years old in good health. Some clones in this sample may be carry-over from other donors' samples.

The CDR3 nucleotides are TGTGCCAGCAGTTACTCGGGGTCCCTTCCGCCGTACTTC. It is translated as CASSYSGSLPPYF. This chain connects TRBV6-5 to TRBJ2-7; D gene uncertain. This CDR3 contains 13 residues. The ends were cut back, 0 bases at V and 12 bases at J, with 15 bases in the middle. CDR1 and CDR2 from the germline V gene are MNHEY and SVGAGI.